Listed below are T cell receptor beta chains from one sample, sequenced in a study of blood T cell repertoires in COVID-19. Profiled with immunoSEQ multiplex PCR; TCRdb holds only in-frame clones, not every one. The sample has fewer than 250,000 clones; 84% are singletons. The specimen sequenced was peripheral blood. The receptors were sampled from a woman between 50 and 59 years old with active or convalescent COVID-19. CDR3s include the opening cysteine and the closing phenylalanine or tryptophan. A D gene is named only where the DNA matches it firmly. Only part of the rows carry a size: once, few, many, or a class if the clone is expanded.

clone size: -; J gene: TRBJ1-5; V gene: TRBV2; D gene: TRBD1; CDR3 protein: CASTPGQNNQPQHF; CDR3 DNA: TGTGCCAGCACCCCGGGACAGAACAATCAGCCCCAGCATTTT
clone size: -; J gene: TRBJ2-2; V gene: TRBV9; D gene: -; CDR3 protein: CASSVTQVKTGELFF; CDR3 DNA: TGTGCCAGCAGCGTAACACAGGTTAAGACCGGGGAGCTGTTTTTT
clone size: -; J gene: TRBJ2-1; V gene: TRBV2; D gene: -; CDR3 protein: CASSEASGYNEQFF; CDR3 DNA: TGTGCCAGCAGTGAAGCTAGCGGATACAATGAGCAGTTCTTC
clone size: -; J gene: TRBJ2-3; V gene: TRBV6-5; D gene: TRBD2; CDR3 protein: CASSLAGGHADTQYF; CDR3 DNA: TGTGCCAGCAGCCTAGCGGGGGGGCATGCAGATACGCAGTATTTT
clone size: -; J gene: TRBJ2-6; V gene: TRBV28; D gene: TRBD1; CDR3 protein: CASSSIERDRGSGANVLTF; CDR3 DNA: TGTGCCAGCAGTTCTATTGAGCGGGACAGGGGCTCTGGGGCCAACGTCCTGACTTTC
clone size: -; J gene: TRBJ1-5; V gene: TRBV6-5; D gene: -; CDR3 protein: CASSYSRPRAGQPQHF; CDR3 DNA: TGTGCCAGCAGTTACTCGAGGCCACGAGCGGGTCAGCCCCAGCATTTT
clone size: -; J gene: TRBJ2-2; V gene: TRBV4-2; D gene: TRBD2; CDR3 protein: CASSQDLLATGELFF; CDR3 DNA: TGTGCCAGCAGCCAAGATTTACTAGCGACCGGGGAGCTGTTTTTT
clone size: once; J gene: TRBJ1-5; V gene: TRBV7-2; D gene: -; CDR3 protein: CASSFGGPNQPQHF; CDR3 DNA: TGTGCCAGCAGCTTCGGAGGCCCCAATCAGCCCCAGCATTTT
clone size: -; J gene: TRBJ1-6; V gene: TRBV2; D gene: -; CDR3 protein: CASSGDSYNSPLHF; CDR3 DNA: TGTGCCAGCAGTGGAGACTCCTATAATTCACCCCTCCACTTT
clone size: -; J gene: TRBJ2-3; V gene: TRBV5-4; D gene: TRBD2; CDR3 protein: CASSLAISGGATDTQYF; CDR3 DNA: TGTGCCAGCAGCTTGGCCATTAGCGGGGGGGCGACAGATACGCAGTATTTT
clone size: few; J gene: TRBJ2-2; V gene: TRBV6-2/TRBV6-3; D gene: TRBD2; CDR3 protein: CASSYSGGFTGELFF; CDR3 DNA: TGTGCCAGCAGTTACTCGGGGGGGTTCACCGGGGAGCTGTTTTTT
clone size: -; J gene: TRBJ1-1; V gene: TRBV27; D gene: -; CDR3 protein: CASSPGSGGRIPEAFF; CDR3 DNA: TGTGCCAGCAGCCCTGGTTCGGGGGGTAGGATTCCTGAAGCTTTCTTT
clone size: -; J gene: TRBJ2-3; V gene: TRBV7-9; D gene: TRBD1; CDR3 protein: CASSFLVTGGTDTQYF; CDR3 DNA: TGTGCCAGCAGCTTCCTCGTGACAGGGGGTACAGATACGCAGTATTTT
clone size: -; J gene: TRBJ1-5; V gene: TRBV6-1; D gene: TRBD1; CDR3 protein: CASSEGTGGRQPQHF; CDR3 DNA: TGTGCCAGCAGTGAGGGGACAGGGGGGCGGCAGCCCCAGCATTTT
clone size: -; J gene: TRBJ1-2; V gene: TRBV6-5; D gene: TRBD1; CDR3 protein: CATSQGVLGYGYTF; CDR3 DNA: TGTGCCACCTCGCAGGGGGTTTTGGGCTATGGCTACACCTTC
clone size: once; J gene: TRBJ1-4; V gene: TRBV28; D gene: TRBD1; CDR3 protein: CASRGGQGVKAWEKLFF; CDR3 DNA: TGTGCCAGCAGGGGCGGACAGGGGGTTAAAGCATGGGAAAAACTGTTTTTT
clone size: -; J gene: TRBJ2-1; V gene: TRBV21-1; D gene: -; CDR3 protein: CASSRRLAPYNEQFF; CDR3 DNA: TGTGCCAGCTCAAGGAGACTAGCGCCCTACAATGAGCAGTTCTTC
clone size: -; J gene: TRBJ1-1; V gene: TRBV4-1; D gene: -; CDR3 protein: CASSQISGSPSTEAFF; CDR3 DNA: TGCGCCAGCAGCCAAATAAGTGGCTCACCCTCTACTGAAGCTTTCTTT
clone size: -; J gene: TRBJ1-3; V gene: TRBV7-9; D gene: -; CDR3 protein: CASSLALGVSGNTIYF; CDR3 DNA: TGTGCCAGCAGCTTAGCGCTAGGAGTCTCTGGAAACACCATATATTTT
clone size: -; J gene: TRBJ2-7; V gene: TRBV6-1; D gene: TRBD2; CDR3 protein: CASSEAPARPRVGGEGELREQYF; CDR3 DNA: TGTGCCAGCAGTGAAGCACCAGCCCGCCCGAGGGTTGGCGGGGAGGGCGAGCTCCGCGAGCAGTACTTC
clone size: -; J gene: TRBJ2-2; V gene: TRBV5-1; D gene: -; CDR3 protein: CASSPRGDTGELFF; CDR3 DNA: TGCGCCAGCAGCCCAAGGGGCGACACCGGGGAGCTGTTTTTT
clone size: few; J gene: TRBJ1-5; V gene: TRBV18; D gene: -; CDR3 protein: CASSVGLRGASNQPQHF; CDR3 DNA: TGTGCCAGCTCAGTGGGGCTCCGGGGGGCGAGCAATCAGCCCCAGCATTTT
clone size: few; J gene: TRBJ2-1; V gene: TRBV28; D gene: -; CDR3 protein: CASSSSLSSYNEQFF; CDR3 DNA: TGTGCCAGCAGTTCTTCCCTCTCGTCCTACAATGAGCAGTTCTTC
clone size: -; J gene: TRBJ2-7; V gene: TRBV25-1; D gene: -; CDR3 protein: CASSERGTSYEQYF; CDR3 DNA: TGTGCCAGCAGTGAAAGGGGCACATCCTACGAGCAGTACTTC
clone size: once; J gene: TRBJ2-3; V gene: TRBV7-2; D gene: -; CDR3 protein: CASSLHSSTDTQYF; CDR3 DNA: TGTGCCAGCAGCTTACACTCGAGCACAGATACGCAGTATTTT
clone size: few; J gene: TRBJ2-7; V gene: TRBV5-6; D gene: TRBD2; CDR3 protein: CASSRQLAESYEQYF; CDR3 DNA: TGTGCCAGCAGCCGGCAACTAGCGGAGTCATACGAGCAGTACTTC
clone size: -; J gene: TRBJ2-3; V gene: TRBV7-9; D gene: TRBD1; CDR3 protein: CASSPGQGVMDTQYF; CDR3 DNA: TGTGCCAGCAGCCCTGGACAGGGGGTTATGGATACGCAGTATTTT
clone size: -; J gene: TRBJ2-1; V gene: TRBV14; D gene: -; CDR3 protein: CASSPPGHLGEQFF; CDR3 DNA: TGTGCCAGCAGCCCCCCCGGACATCTCGGTGAGCAGTTCTTC
clone size: -; J gene: TRBJ1-5; V gene: TRBV18; D gene: -; CDR3 protein: CASSPGGNQPQHF; CDR3 DNA: TGTGCCAGCTCACCTGGAGGGAATCAGCCCCAGCATTTT
clone size: few; J gene: TRBJ1-4; V gene: TRBV6-5; D gene: -; CDR3 protein: CASSWGGKNEKLFF; CDR3 DNA: TGTGCCAGCAGTTGGGGGGGGAAGAATGAAAAACTGTTTTTT
clone size: -; J gene: TRBJ1-2; V gene: TRBV27; D gene: TRBD1; CDR3 protein: CASSSGTGRNYGYTF; CDR3 DNA: TGTGCCAGCAGTTCCGGGACAGGCCGTAACTATGGCTACACCTTC
clone size: -; J gene: TRBJ1-2; V gene: TRBV28; D gene: TRBD1; CDR3 protein: CASSRTGPNYGYTF; CDR3 DNA: TGTGCCAGCAGCCGGACAGGGCCCAATTATGGCTACACCTTC
clone size: -; J gene: TRBJ2-3; V gene: TRBV15; D gene: -; CDR3 protein: CATSRDGQGVDTQYF; CDR3 DNA: TGTGCCACCAGCAGAGATGGGCAGGGTGTAGATACGCAGTATTTT
clone size: -; J gene: TRBJ2-5; V gene: TRBV7-9; D gene: TRBD1; CDR3 protein: CASSLRAGGPWGTQYF; CDR3 DNA: TGTGCCAGCAGCTTAAGGGCAGGGGGCCCCTGGGGGACCCAGTACTTC
clone size: -; J gene: TRBJ1-3; V gene: TRBV5-1; D gene: -; CDR3 protein: CASSRGGLSRNTIYF; CDR3 DNA: TGCGCCAGCAGCCGAGGGGGTCTGAGTAGAAACACCATATATTTT